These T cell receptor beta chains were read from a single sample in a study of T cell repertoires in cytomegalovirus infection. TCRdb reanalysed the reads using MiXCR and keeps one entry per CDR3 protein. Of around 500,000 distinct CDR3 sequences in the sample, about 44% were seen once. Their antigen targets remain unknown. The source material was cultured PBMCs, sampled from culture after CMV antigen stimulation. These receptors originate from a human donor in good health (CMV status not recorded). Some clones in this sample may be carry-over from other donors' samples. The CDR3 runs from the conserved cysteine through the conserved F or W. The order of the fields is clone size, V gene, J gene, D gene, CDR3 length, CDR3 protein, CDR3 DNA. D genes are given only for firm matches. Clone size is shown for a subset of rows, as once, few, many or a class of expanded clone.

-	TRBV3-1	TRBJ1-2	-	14	CASSPRARNYGYTF	TGTGCCAGCAGCCCCCGTGCCCGGAACTATGGCTACACCTTC
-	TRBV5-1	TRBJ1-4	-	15	CASSLASGANEKLFF	TGCGCCAGCAGCTTGGCCTCGGGGGCTAATGAAAAACTGTTTTTT
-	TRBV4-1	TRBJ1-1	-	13	CASSQGSQTEAFF	TGCGCCAGCAGCCAAGGTTCACAGACTGAAGCTTTCTTT
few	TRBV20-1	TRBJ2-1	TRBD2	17	CSARDRKLAGAGNEQFF	TGCAGTGCTAGAGATCGCAAACTAGCGGGGGCGGGTAATGAGCAGTTCTTC
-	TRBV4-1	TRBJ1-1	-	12	CASSRIDTEAFF	TGCGCCAGCAGCCGAATAGACACTGAAGCTTTCTTT
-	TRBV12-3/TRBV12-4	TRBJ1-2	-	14	CASSPAGGNYGYTF	TGTGCCAGCAGCCCCGCTGGGGGAAACTATGGCTACACCTTC
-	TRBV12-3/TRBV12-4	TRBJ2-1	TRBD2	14	CASSSSGGDNEQFF	TGTGCCAGCAGTTCTAGCGGAGGAGACAATGAGCAGTTCTTC
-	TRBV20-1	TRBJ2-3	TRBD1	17	CSASPEWGQAVTDTQYF	TGCAGTGCTAGTCCGGAATGGGGACAGGCTGTCACAGATACGCAGTATTTT
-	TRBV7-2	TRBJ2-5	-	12	CASSSSRASQYF	TGTGCCAGCAGCTCGTCCCGGGCCTCCCAGTACTTC
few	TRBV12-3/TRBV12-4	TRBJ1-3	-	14	CASSFPGRGNTIYF	TGTGCCAGCAGTTTTCCTGGCAGAGGAAACACCATATATTTT
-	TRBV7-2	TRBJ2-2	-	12	CASSVASGELFF	TGTGCCAGCAGCGTCGCCTCAGGGGAGCTGTTTTTT
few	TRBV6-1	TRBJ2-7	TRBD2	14	CASSPLAGVYEQYF	TGTGCCAGCAGTCCACTAGCGGGGGTATACGAGCAGTACTTC
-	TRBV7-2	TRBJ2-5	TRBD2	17	CASSSRRVAGGQETQYF	TGTGCCAGCAGCTCCCGACGGGTAGCGGGGGGGCAAGAGACCCAGTACTTC
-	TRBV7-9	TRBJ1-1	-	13	CASTTRGGDEAFF	TGTGCCAGCACCACTCGAGGGGGAGATGAAGCTTTCTTT
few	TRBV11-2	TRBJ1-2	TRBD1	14	CASSTKTGTNGYTF	TGTGCCAGCAGCACGAAGACAGGGACTAATGGCTACACCTTC
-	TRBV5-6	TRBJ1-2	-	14	CASSLGDNGGGYTF	TGTGCCAGCAGCTTGGGGGACAACGGTGGGGGCTACACCTTC
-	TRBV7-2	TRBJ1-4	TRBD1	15	CASSQTGSTNEKLFF	TGTGCCAGCAGCCAGACAGGGTCGACTAATGAAAAACTGTTTTTT
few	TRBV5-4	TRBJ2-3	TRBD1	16	CASSLFGDSRTDTQYF	TGTGCCAGCAGCTTGTTTGGGGACAGCCGCACAGATACGCAGTATTTT
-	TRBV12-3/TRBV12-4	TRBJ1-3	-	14	CASTPPSSGNTIYF	TGTGCCAGCACCCCCCCAAGCTCTGGAAACACCATATATTTT
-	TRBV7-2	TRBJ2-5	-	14	CASSLEGSVETQYF	TGTGCCAGCAGCTTAGAGGGTAGCGTAGAGACCCAGTACTTC
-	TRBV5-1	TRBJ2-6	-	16	CASSSNVVSGANVLTF	TGCGCCAGCAGCTCAAACGTGGTGTCTGGGGCCAACGTCCTGACTTTC
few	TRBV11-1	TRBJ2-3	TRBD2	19	CASSSPGLAGATSTDTQYF	TGTGCCAGCAGCTCTCCGGGACTAGCGGGGGCAACTAGCACAGATACGCAGTATTTT
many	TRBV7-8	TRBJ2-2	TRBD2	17	CASSLGWGGKNTGELFF	TGTGCCAGCAGCTTAGGTTGGGGGGGGAAGAACACCGGGGAGCTGTTTTTT
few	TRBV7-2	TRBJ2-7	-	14	CASSLFAPTYEQYF	TGTGCCAGCAGCCTCTTTGCCCCGACCTACGAGCAGTACTTC
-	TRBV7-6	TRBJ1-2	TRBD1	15	CASSLTGGFQYGYTF	TGTGCCAGCAGCTTGACAGGGGGCTTTCAATATGGCTACACCTTC
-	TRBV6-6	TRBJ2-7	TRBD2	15	CASSYLSGSSYEQYF	TGTGCCAGCAGTTACCTTAGCGGGAGCTCCTACGAGCAGTACTTC
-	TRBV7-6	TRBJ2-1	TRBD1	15	CASSPNTGGYNEQFF	TGTGCCAGCAGCCCTAATACAGGGGGTTACAATGAGCAGTTCTTC
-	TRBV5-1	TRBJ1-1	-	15	CASSSLSVGTAEAFF	TGCGCCAGCAGCTCTTTATCGGTGGGGACCGCTGAAGCTTTCTTT
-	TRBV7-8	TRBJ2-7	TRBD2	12	CASASGSTFKYF	TGTGCCAGCGCTAGCGGGAGTACCTTTAAGTACTTC
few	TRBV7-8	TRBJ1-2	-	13	CASSQTAVYGYTF	TGTGCCAGCAGCCAGACAGCGGTCTATGGCTACACCTTC
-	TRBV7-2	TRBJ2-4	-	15	CASSSGRTSGNIQYF	TGTGCCAGCAGCTCCGGACGGACCTCAGGGAACATTCAGTACTTC
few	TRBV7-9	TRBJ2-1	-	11	CASSLYFVQFF	TGTGCCAGCAGCCTATATTTCGTGCAGTTCTTC
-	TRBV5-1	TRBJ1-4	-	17	CASSLAQGTSTNEKLFF	TGCGCCAGCAGCTTGGCCCAGGGGACATCAACTAATGAAAAACTGTTTTTT
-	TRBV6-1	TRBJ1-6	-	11	CASSFNSPLHF	TGTGCCAGCTCATTCAATTCACCCCTCCACTTT
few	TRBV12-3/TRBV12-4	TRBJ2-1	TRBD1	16	CASSLLRTGEGNEQFF	TGTGCCAGCAGTCTACTCCGGACAGGGGAGGGCAATGAGCAGTTCTTC
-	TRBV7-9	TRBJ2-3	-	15	CASSFGVYNTDTQYF	TGTGCCAGCAGCTTCGGGGTGTACAACACAGATACGCAGTATTTT
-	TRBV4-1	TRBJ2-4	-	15	CASSQGPGQSNIQYF	TGCGCCAGCAGCCAAGGTCCAGGGCAGAGTAACATTCAGTACTTC
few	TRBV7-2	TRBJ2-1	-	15	CASSSESGLGREQFF	TGTGCCAGCAGCTCCGAGTCGGGTTTAGGGCGTGAGCAGTTCTTC
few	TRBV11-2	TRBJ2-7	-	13	CASSLDRQLEQYF	TGTGCCAGCAGCTTAGATAGACAGCTAGAGCAGTACTTC
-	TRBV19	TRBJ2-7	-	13	CASSFIDASAQYF	TGTGCCAGTAGTTTCATTGACGCCTCCGCGCAGTACTTC
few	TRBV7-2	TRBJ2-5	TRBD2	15	CASILASGSGETQYF	TGTGCCAGCATCCTAGCGAGCGGGAGTGGCGAGACCCAGTACTTC
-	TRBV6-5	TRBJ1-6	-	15	CASSRAAVGNSPLHF	TGTGCCAGCAGCAGGGCGGCGGTGGGTAATTCACCCCTCCACTTT
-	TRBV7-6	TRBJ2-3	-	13	CASSSPPADTQYF	TGTGCCAGCAGCTCCCCCCCCGCAGATACGCAGTATTTT
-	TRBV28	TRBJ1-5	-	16	CASSLIDLYSNQPQHF	TGTGCCAGCAGTTTAATTGACTTATATAGCAATCAGCCCCAGCATTTT
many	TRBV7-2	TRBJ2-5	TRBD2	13	CASSRLAQETQYF	TGTGCCAGCAGCCGACTAGCCCAGGAGACCCAGTACTTC
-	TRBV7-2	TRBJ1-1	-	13	CVSSLLGNTEAFF	TGTGTCAGCAGCTTACTAGGGAACACTGAAGCTTTCTTT
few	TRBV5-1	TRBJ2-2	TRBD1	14	CASSFTGGTGELFF	TGCGCCAGCAGCTTCACAGGGGGCACCGGGGAGCTGTTTTTT
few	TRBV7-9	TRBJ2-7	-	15	CASSFPLTGSDEQYF	TGTGCCAGCAGCTTTCCCCTTACGGGGAGCGACGAGCAGTACTTC
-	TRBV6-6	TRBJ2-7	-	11	CASVGDYEQYF	TGTGCCAGCGTGGGGGATTACGAGCAGTACTTC
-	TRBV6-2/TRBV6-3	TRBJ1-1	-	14	CASTELGRGTEAFF	TGTGCCAGCACTGAATTGGGGCGGGGCACTGAAGCTTTCTTT
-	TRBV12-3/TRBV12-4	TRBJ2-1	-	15	CASSLLGLVENEQFF	TGTGCCAGCAGTTTACTCGGCCTAGTCGAGAATGAGCAGTTCTTC
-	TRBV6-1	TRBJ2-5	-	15	CASRPPGLGQETQYF	TGTGCCAGCAGGCCCCCGGGACTGGGGCAAGAGACCCAGTACTTC
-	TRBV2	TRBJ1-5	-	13	CASSEQAYQPQHF	TGTGCCAGCAGTGAACAGGCTTATCAGCCCCAGCATTTT
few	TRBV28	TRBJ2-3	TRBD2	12	CASSLLAGILYF	TGTGCCAGCAGTCTGCTAGCGGGGATCTTGTATTTT
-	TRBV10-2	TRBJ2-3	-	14	CASRRPGGTDTQYF	TGCGCCAGCAGGCGCCCGGGGGGCACAGATACGCAGTATTTT
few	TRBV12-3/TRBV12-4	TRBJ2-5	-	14	CASSLEGAVWTQYF	TGTGCCAGCAGTTTGGAAGGTGCCGTTTGGACCCAGTACTTC
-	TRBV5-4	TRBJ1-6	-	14	CASSSDTGNSPLHF	TGTGCCAGCAGCAGTGACACCGGTAATTCACCCCTCCACTTT
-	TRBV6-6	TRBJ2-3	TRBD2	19	CASSYGLWGGRSLTDTQYF	TGTGCCAGCAGTTACGGTCTGTGGGGCGGGAGGAGCCTCACAGATACGCAGTATTTT
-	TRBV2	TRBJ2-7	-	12	CATRSPSYEQYF	TGTGCCACCCGAAGCCCATCCTACGAGCAGTACTTC
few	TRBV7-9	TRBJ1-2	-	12	CASRLDRGGYTF	TGTGCCAGCAGACTAGACAGAGGAGGCTACACCTTC